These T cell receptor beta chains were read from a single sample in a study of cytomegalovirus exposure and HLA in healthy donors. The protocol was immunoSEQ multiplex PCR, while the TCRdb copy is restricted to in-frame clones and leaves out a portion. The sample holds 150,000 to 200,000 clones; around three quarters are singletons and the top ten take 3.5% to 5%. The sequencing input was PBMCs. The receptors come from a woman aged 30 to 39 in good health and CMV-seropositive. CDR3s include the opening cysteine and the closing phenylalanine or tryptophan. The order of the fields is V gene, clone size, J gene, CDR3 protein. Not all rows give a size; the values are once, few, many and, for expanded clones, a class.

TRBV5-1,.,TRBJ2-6,CASSLGAPYGANVLTF
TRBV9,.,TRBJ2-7,CASSVGGSGSYEQYF
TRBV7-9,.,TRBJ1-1,CASSLRQGGSTF
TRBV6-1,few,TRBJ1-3,CASRLEGVSGNTIYF
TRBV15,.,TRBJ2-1,CATSVAGDTHRRQFF
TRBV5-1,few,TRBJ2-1,CASSFTGDNEQFF
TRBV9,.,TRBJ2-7,CASSSRSSSFLYEQYF
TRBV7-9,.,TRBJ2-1,CASILREFDEQFF
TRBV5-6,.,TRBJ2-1,CASSSGLAGSSYNEQFF
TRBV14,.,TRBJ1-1,CASSHRDSDTEAFF
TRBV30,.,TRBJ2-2,CAWSLGTATGELFF
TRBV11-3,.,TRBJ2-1,CASSLEGGSYNEQFF
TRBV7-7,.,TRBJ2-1,CASSPVRGSYNEQFF
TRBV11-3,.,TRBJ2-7,CASSLRGEAGAEGEQYF
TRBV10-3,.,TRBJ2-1,CAIGTGGLNEQFF
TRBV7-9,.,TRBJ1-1,CASSIFNSRNTEAFF
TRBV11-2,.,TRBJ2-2,CASRPTLAGVTGELFF
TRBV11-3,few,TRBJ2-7,CASSLDVGDYYYEQYF
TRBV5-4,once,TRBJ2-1,CASSRGGSSYNEQFF
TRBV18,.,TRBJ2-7,CASSLGTGNTYEQYF
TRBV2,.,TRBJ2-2,CASRVGQGAGELFF
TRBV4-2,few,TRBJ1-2,CASSQGPGQGGGYTF
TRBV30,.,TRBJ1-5,CAWSGDHLGQGEVFSNQPQHF
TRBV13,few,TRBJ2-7,CASSPGTGGIYEQYF
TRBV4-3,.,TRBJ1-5,CASSQDARGYSSNQPQHF
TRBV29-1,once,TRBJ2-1,CSVEGWGRLRTHYNEQFF
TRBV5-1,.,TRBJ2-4,CASSPGTTVDIQYF
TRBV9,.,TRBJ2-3,CASSVASGGFGTDTQYF
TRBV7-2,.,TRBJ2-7,CASSLTSGVSEQYF
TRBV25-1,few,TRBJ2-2,CASTEGGSLMTGELFF
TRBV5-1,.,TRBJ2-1,CASSRSVGGEQFF
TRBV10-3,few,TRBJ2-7,CAISESGQGVYEQYF
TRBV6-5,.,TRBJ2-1,CASSRGASPNEQFF
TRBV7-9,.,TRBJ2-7,CASSWGREKGTVEYEQYF
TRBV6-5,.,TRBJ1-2,CASSYSYDYGYTF
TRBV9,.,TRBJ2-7,CASSVSDRVSYEQYF
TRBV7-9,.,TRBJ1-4,CASSPPFRGLDEKLFF
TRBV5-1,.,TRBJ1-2,CASSFGRLTNYGYTF
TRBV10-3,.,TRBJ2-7,CATEKSDEQYF
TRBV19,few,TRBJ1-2,CASSPTATNYGYTF
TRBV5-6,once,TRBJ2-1,CASSLLAGGRNEQFF